Listed below are T cell receptor beta chains from one sample, sequenced in a study of regulatory T cells in long-lasting Graves disease. TCRdb reanalysed the multiplex PCR reads using MiXCR and keeps one entry per CDR3 protein. The sample carries hundreds of thousands of distinct CDR3 sequences, roughly 21% recorded once. The source was peripheral blood mononuclear cells (PBMCs), collected when the disease was refractory, from a patient treated with antithyroid drugs. The receptors derive from a female donor with Graves disease. Each CDR3 is given without its conserved first and last residue.

cdr3_aa: ASSSSPGYQTDTQY
v_call: TRBV12-3/TRBV12-4
j_call: TRBJ2-3

cdr3_aa: ATSDPQGGNTDTQY
v_call: TRBV24-1
j_call: TRBJ2-3

cdr3_aa: ASSFVAGVDTGELF
v_call: TRBV5-6
j_call: TRBJ2-2

cdr3_aa: SASSSANTGELF
v_call: TRBV20-1
j_call: TRBJ2-2

cdr3_aa: ASSSTVPSTGELF
v_call: TRBV7-9
j_call: TRBJ2-2

cdr3_aa: ASSPRRTRRPSYEQY
v_call: TRBV7-2
j_call: TRBJ2-7

cdr3_aa: ASSPGTSGSWVQETQY
v_call: TRBV7-7
j_call: TRBJ2-5

cdr3_aa: ASSPGGGLNTEAF
v_call: TRBV9
j_call: TRBJ1-1

cdr3_aa: ASSSLAGGLNEQF
v_call: TRBV7-2
j_call: TRBJ2-1

cdr3_aa: ATSPRTEAF
v_call: TRBV9
j_call: TRBJ1-1

cdr3_aa: AISELGSSYEQY
v_call: TRBV10-3
j_call: TRBJ2-7

cdr3_aa: ASSEPFDGYGYT
v_call: TRBV2
j_call: TRBJ1-2

cdr3_aa: ASSTWDRERTGELF
v_call: TRBV9
j_call: TRBJ2-2

cdr3_aa: ASSQAETGQPPQH
v_call: TRBV4-3
j_call: TRBJ1-5

cdr3_aa: SVAQQGSSYEQY
v_call: TRBV29-1
j_call: TRBJ2-7

cdr3_aa: ASSYDISQETQY
v_call: TRBV28
j_call: TRBJ2-5

cdr3_aa: ASSARRSTYLYEQY
v_call: TRBV3-1
j_call: TRBJ2-7

cdr3_aa: ASSPRNSNTEAF
v_call: TRBV5-1
j_call: TRBJ1-1

cdr3_aa: ASSPNTGGDQPQH
v_call: TRBV18
j_call: TRBJ1-5

cdr3_aa: ASSESGGTTDTQY
v_call: TRBV6-1
j_call: TRBJ2-3

cdr3_aa: ASSLWGGISSYEQY
v_call: TRBV28
j_call: TRBJ2-7

cdr3_aa: ASSLPDFTDGDSYEQY
v_call: TRBV7-9
j_call: TRBJ2-7

cdr3_aa: ASSPGWGEQY
v_call: TRBV3-1
j_call: TRBJ2-7

cdr3_aa: AWTNGLDSPLH
v_call: TRBV30
j_call: TRBJ1-6

cdr3_aa: ASSQGTGAGNQPQH
v_call: TRBV3-1
j_call: TRBJ1-5

cdr3_aa: ASSFDREDTEAF
v_call: TRBV19
j_call: TRBJ1-1

cdr3_aa: ASSLGGTGSTYEQY
v_call: TRBV7-8
j_call: TRBJ2-7

cdr3_aa: ASSPIETGAIGYT
v_call: TRBV25-1
j_call: TRBJ1-2

cdr3_aa: ASSLMGQDGYT
v_call: TRBV28
j_call: TRBJ1-2

cdr3_aa: ASSEMGPWRSPLH
v_call: TRBV6-2/TRBV6-3
j_call: TRBJ1-6

cdr3_aa: ASSFVASSTDTQY
v_call: TRBV11-3
j_call: TRBJ2-3

cdr3_aa: ASSFTDSNTEAF
v_call: TRBV6-5
j_call: TRBJ1-1

cdr3_aa: ASSSGQQLLYGYT
v_call: TRBV5-6
j_call: TRBJ1-2

cdr3_aa: ASSSRVGGPQETQY
v_call: TRBV5-4
j_call: TRBJ2-5

cdr3_aa: ASSYPGTGNTEAF
v_call: TRBV6-2/TRBV6-3
j_call: TRBJ1-1

cdr3_aa: ASSWDRGDQPQH
v_call: TRBV6-1
j_call: TRBJ1-5

cdr3_aa: ASSNAANYGYT
v_call: TRBV6-1
j_call: TRBJ1-2

cdr3_aa: ASSLSVGQGAYGSPLH
v_call: TRBV12-3/TRBV12-4
j_call: TRBJ1-6